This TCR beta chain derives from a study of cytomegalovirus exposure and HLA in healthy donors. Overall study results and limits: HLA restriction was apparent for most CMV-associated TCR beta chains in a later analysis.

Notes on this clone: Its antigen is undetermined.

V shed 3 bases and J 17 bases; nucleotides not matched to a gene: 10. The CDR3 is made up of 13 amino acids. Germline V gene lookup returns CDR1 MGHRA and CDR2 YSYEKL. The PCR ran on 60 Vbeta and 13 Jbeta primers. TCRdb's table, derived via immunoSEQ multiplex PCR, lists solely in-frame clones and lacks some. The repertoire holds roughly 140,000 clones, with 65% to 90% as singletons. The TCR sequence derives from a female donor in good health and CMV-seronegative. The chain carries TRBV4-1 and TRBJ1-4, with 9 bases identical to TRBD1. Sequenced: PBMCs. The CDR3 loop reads CASSQAGTGREFF. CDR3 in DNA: TGCGCCAGCAGCCAGGCCGGGACAGGGAGAGAATTTTTT.